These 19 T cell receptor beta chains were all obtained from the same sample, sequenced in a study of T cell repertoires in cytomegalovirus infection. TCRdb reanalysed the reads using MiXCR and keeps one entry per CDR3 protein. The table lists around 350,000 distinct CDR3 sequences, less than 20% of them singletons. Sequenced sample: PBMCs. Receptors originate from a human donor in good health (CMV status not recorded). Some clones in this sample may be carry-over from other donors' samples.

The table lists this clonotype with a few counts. The CDR3 sequence: CASPTSASGSTDTQYF. CDR3 bases: TGTGCCAGCCCTACTTCCGCTAGCGGAAGCACAGATACGCAGTATTTT. This chain uses TRBV12-3 or TRBV12-4 with TRBJ2-3, with 7 bases fitting TRBD2. This CDR3 spans 16 amino acids. V dropped 8 bases and J dropped 0; count of bases not matched to a gene: 11.

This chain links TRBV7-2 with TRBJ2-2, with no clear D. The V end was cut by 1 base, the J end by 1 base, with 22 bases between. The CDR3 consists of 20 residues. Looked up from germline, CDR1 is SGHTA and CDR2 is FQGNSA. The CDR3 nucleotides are TGTGCCAGCAGCTTAGTCTCCATGGCATTGGGCCGCCTGAACACCGGGGAGCTGTTTTTT. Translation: CASSLVSMALGRLNTGELFF.

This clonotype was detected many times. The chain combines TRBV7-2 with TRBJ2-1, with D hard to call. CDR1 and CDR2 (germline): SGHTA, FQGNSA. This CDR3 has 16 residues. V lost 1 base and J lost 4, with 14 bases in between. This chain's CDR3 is CASSLDLRAEYNEQFF. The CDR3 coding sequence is TGTGCCAGCAGCTTAGACCTAAGGGCAGAATACAATGAGCAGTTCTTC.

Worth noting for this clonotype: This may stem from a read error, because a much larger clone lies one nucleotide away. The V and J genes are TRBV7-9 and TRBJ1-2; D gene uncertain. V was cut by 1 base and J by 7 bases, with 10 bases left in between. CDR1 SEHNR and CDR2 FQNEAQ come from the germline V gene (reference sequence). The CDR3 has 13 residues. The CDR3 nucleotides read TGTGCCAGCAGCTTAGTTGGTGCTTGTGGCTACACCTTC. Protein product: CASSLVGACGYTF.

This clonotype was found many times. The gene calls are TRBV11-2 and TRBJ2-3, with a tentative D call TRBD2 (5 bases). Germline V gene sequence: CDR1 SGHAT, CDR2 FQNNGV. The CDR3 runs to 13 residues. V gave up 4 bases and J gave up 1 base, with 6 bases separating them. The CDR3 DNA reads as TGTGCCAGCAGCTACGGGGGCACAGATACGCAGTATTTT. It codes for CASSYGGTDTQYF.

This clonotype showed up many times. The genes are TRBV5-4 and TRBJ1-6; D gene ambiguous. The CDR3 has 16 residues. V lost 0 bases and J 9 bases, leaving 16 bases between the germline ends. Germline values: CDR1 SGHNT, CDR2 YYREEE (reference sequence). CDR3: CASSLDRQALGSPLHF. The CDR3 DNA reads TGTGCCAGCAGCTTGGACCGGCAGGCTTTAGGTTCACCCCTCCACTTT. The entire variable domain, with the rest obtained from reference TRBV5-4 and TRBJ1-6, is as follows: ETGVTQSPTHLIKTRGQQVTLRCSSQSGHNTVSWYQQALGQGPQFIFQYYREEENGRGNFPPRFSGLQFPNYSSELNVNALELDDSALYLCASSLDRQALGSPLHFGNGTRLTVT.

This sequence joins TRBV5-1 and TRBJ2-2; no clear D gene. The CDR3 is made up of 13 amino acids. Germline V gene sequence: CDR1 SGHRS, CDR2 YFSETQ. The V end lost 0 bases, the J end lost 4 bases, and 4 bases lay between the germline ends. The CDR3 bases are TGCGCCAGCAGCTTGGCTCTCACCGGGGAGCTGTTTTTT. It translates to CASSLALTGELFF.

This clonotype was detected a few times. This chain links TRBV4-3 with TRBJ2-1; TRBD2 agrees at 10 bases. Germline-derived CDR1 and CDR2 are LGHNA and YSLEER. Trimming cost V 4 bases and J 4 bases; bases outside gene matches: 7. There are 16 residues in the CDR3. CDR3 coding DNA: TGCGCCAGCAGCCTCATTAGCGGGGGGAGATACAATGAGCAGTTCTTC. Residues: CASSLISGGRYNEQFF.

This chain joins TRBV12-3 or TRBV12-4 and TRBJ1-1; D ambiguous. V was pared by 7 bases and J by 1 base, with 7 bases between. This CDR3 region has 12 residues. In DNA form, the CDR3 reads TGTGCCAGCATCCCTTGGAACACTGAAGCTTTCTTT. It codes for CASIPWNTEAFF.

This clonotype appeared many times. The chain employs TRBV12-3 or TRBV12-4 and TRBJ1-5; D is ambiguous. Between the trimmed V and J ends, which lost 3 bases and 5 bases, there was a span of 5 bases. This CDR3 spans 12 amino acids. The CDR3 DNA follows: TGTGCCAGCAGTTTCCCCGATCAGCCCCAGCATTTT. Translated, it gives CASSFPDQPQHF.

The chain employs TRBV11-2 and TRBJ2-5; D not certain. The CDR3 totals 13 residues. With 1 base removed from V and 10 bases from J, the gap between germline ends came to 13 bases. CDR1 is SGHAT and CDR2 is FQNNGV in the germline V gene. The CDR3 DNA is TGTGCCAGCAGCTTAGGGTTTTTGAAGAGCCAGTACTTC. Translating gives CASSLGFLKSQYF.

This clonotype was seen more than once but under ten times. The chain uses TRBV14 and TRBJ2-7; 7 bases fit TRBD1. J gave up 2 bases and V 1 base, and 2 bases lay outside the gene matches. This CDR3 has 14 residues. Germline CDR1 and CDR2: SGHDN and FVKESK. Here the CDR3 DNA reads TGTGCCAGCAGCCAAGTGGACAGGCCCTACGAGCAGTACTTC. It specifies CASSQVDRPYEQYF.

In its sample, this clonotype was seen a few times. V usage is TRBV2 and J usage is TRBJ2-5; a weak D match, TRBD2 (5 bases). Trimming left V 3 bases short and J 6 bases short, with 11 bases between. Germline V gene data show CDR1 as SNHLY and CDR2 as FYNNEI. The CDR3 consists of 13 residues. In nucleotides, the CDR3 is TGTGCCAGCAGTGACGGCGGGTGGAAGACCCAGTACTTC. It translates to CASSDGGWKTQYF.

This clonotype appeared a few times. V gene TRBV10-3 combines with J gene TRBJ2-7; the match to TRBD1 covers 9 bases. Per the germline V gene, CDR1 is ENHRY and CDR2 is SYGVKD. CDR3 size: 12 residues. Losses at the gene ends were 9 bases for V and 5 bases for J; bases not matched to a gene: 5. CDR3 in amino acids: CAITQGAHEQYF. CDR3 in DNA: TGTGCCATTACACAGGGGGCCCACGAGCAGTACTTC.

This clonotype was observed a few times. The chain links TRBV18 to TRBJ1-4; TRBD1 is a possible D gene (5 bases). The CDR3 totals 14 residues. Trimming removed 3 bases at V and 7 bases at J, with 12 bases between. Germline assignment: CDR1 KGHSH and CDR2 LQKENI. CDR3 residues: CASSPAAGTEKLFF. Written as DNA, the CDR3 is TGTGCCAGCTCACCGGCGGCAGGGACTGAAAAACTGTTTTTT. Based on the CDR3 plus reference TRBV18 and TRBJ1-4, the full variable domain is NAGVMQNPRHLVRRRGQEARLRCSPMKGHSHVYWYRQLPEEGLKFMVYLQKENIIDESGMPKERFSAEFPKEGPSILRIQQVVRGDSAAYFCASSPAAGTEKLFFGSGTQLSVL.

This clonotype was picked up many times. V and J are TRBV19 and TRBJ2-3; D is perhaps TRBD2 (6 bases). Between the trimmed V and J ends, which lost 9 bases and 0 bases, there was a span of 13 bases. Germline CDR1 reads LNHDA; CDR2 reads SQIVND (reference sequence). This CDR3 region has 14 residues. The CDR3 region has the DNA TGTGCCAGCCAGCCGGGACTGAGCACAGATACGCAGTATTTT. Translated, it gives CASQPGLSTDTQYF.

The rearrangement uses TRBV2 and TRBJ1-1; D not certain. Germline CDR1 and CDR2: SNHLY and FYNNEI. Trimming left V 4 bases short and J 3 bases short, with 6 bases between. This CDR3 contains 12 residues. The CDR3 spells CASSVGYTEAFF. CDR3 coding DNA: TGTGCCAGCAGTGTAGGTTACACTGAAGCTTTCTTT.

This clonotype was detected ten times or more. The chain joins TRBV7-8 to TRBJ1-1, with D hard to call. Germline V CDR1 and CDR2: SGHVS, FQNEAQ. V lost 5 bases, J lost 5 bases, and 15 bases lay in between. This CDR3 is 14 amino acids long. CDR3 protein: CASSALGGRTEAFF. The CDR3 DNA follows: TGTGCCAGCAGCGCGCTGGGTGGGAGGACTGAAGCTTTCTTT.

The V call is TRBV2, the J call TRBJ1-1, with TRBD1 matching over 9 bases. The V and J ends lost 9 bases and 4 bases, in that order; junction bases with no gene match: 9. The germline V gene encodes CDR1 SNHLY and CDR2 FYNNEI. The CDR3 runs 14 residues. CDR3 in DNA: TGTGCCAGATCCAAACAGGGGGCAGGCACTGAAGCTTTCTTT. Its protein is CARSKQGAGTEAFF. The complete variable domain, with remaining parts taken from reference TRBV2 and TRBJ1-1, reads EPEVTQTPSHQVTQMGQEVILRCVPISNHLYFYWYRQILGQKVEFLVSFYNNEISEKSEIFDDQFSVERPDGSNFTLKIRSTKLEDSAMYFCARSKQGAGTEAFFGQGTRLTVV.